Listed here are 7 T cell receptor beta chains from one sample, sequenced in a study of blood T cells in healthy people across ages (dated by TCRdb to between 2015 and 2017). The library was built by means of 5' RACE. Data came from an Illumina HiSeq 2500. The second PCR ran for roughly 7 to 11 cycles and used a J-beta primer mix along with a sample-barcoded 5' primer. TCRdb itself trimmed the public reads at Q25 with fastp, ran MiXCR and retained productive beta chains. Rows with a matching CDR3 protein are joined into one entry that keeps the most common DNA and genes. The sample table records some 930,000 distinct CDR3 sequences; about 27% of these occur just once. Roughly a tenth of the sample rests with the top ten. The sample was also linked to a second study, of T cells of mothers and their children.

Material for sequencing was blood. These receptors were collected from a woman aged 40 to 50 in good health.

This clonotype has just a few counts. V usage is TRBV11-1 and J usage is TRBJ1-1, with a tentative D call TRBD1 (6 bases). This CDR3 spans 17 amino acids. Germline V gene sequence: CDR1 SGHAT, CDR2 FQDESV (reference sequence). V lost 5 bases and J lost 1, with 20 bases in between. The CDR3: CASSDMTGDQSNTEAFF. The CDR3 nucleotides are TGTGCCAGCAGCGATATGACAGGAGATCAATCGAACACTGAAGCTTTCTTT.

This clonotype was observed at least ten times. The chain has TRBV7-9 and TRBJ2-1; D unresolved. Germline CDR1 reads SEHNR; CDR2 reads FQNEAQ (reference sequence). Deletions cut 1 base from V and 13 bases from J, with 14 bases between. The CDR3 is made up of 13 amino acids. The CDR3: CASSLGEVGEQFF. The CDR3 DNA is TGTGCCAGCAGCTTAGGGGAAGTTGGGGAACAGTTCTTC.

This clonotype has ten or more counts. The rearrangement links TRBV15 to TRBJ2-6, with D hard to call. The length of the CDR3 is 15 residues. Germline V gives CDR1 LNHNV, CDR2 YYDKDF (reference sequence). V was pared by 3 bases and J by 0 bases, with 6 bases between. CDR3 bases: TGTGCCACCAGCAGGGAAAACTCTGGGGCCAACGTCCTGACTTTC. This encodes CATSRENSGANVLTF.

Ten or more counts support this clonotype. This rearrangement joins TRBV6-1 to TRBJ2-6; D unresolved. The CDR3 spans 16 residues. Germline CDR1 is MNHNS and CDR2 is SASEGT. The V and J ends lost 1 base and 0 bases respectively, with 7 bases between them. CDR3 amino acids: CASSEGVGSGANVLTF. In nucleotides, the CDR3 is TGTGCCAGCAGTGAAGGGGTAGGCTCTGGGGCCAACGTCCTGACTTTC.

As for this clonotype: A read error may account for a junction end that differs from germline. The rearrangement links TRBV25-1 to TRBJ2-1; TRBD2 agrees at 9 bases. The CDR3 has 15 amino acids. From germline, CDR1 is MGHDK and CDR2 SYGVNS. The CDR3 here is CTSSEYVAGESEQFF. The CDR3 DNA is TGTACCAGCAGTGAATATGTAGCGGGGGAAAGTGAGCAGTTCTTC.

This clonotype was seen only a few times. Here the CDR3 reads CASSFPGMNYGYTF. The CDR3 nucleotides read TGTGCCAGCAGTTTCCCAGGGATGAACTATGGCTACACCTTC. The chain has TRBV28 and TRBJ1-2, with D possibly TRBD1 on 5 matching bases. V dropped 3 bases and J dropped 2 bases, with 10 bases sitting between them. The CDR3 totals 14 residues. Germline CDR1 reads MDHEN; CDR2 reads SYDVKM.

On this clonotype: The junction shows a germline mismatch at one end, possibly a read error. V is TRBV12-3 or TRBV12-4 and J is TRBJ2-3; D is unresolved. This CDR3 is built from 16 residues. CDR3 region: CASSLGGRVSTDTQYF. In DNA form, the CDR3 reads TGTGCCAGCAGTTTAGGGGGTAGAGTGAGCACGGATACGCAGTATTTT.